A selection of T cell receptor beta chains follows, all from one sample in a study of blood T cell repertoires in COVID-19. Clones were read by immunoSEQ multiplex PCR, and TCRdb kept only the in-frame ones, dropping some. The sample consists of fewer than 350,000 clones, more than 75% of them appearing once. The specimen was PBMCs or T cells enriched from blood (not recorded which). These receptor sequences come from a woman between 40 and 50 years old with acute COVID-19. Both conserved end residues are part of each CDR3. Each record gives: J gene, clone size, D gene, V gene, CDR3 DNA, CDR3 protein. A D gene is named only where the DNA matches it firmly. Size tells how often a clone was seen (once, few, many) or the class of an expanded clone, and some rows leave it out.

TRBJ2-7 - - TRBV7-9 TGTGCCAGCAGCGGTGAGGGGGAACTCACCTACGAGCAGTACTTC CASSGEGELTYEQYF
TRBJ1-2 - - TRBV28 TGTGCCAGCACCAGGGAGGTTATCTATGGCTACACCTTC CASTREVIYGYTF
TRBJ1-4 - TRBD1 TRBV7-6 TGTGCCAGCAGCCCTCGTTTAGGGACAGGGTTTGGTTCTTTGTATGAAAAACTGTTTTTT CASSPRLGTGFGSLYEKLFF
TRBJ2-2 - - TRBV19 TGTGCCAGTAGTGCACAGGGTCCCGGGGAGCTGTTTTTT CASSAQGPGELFF
TRBJ2-7 - TRBD2 TRBV7-9 TGTGCCAGCAGCTTTACATTTAGCGGGAGTGTGAGCGAGCAGTACTTC CASSFTFSGSVSEQYF
TRBJ1-6 - - TRBV5-6 TGTGCCAGCAGCTTCGTCCAGGGTAATAATTCACCCCTCCACTTT CASSFVQGNNSPLHF
TRBJ1-1 once TRBD1 TRBV12-3/TRBV12-4 TGTGCCAGCAGTATACAGGGGGCGACTGAAGCTTTCTTT CASSIQGATEAFF
TRBJ2-2 - - TRBV19 TGTGCCAGTATCCCGGGACACCTTTCAACCGGGGAGCTGTTTTTT CASIPGHLSTGELFF
TRBJ2-4 - TRBD2 TRBV2 TGTGCCAGCAGTGAGTTGGTCAGCGGGACTAGTTGGGAGTACTTC CASSELVSGTSWEYF
TRBJ1-2 - TRBD1 TRBV4-3 TGCGCCAGCAGCCACGGGACAGGGGCCTTGGGTGGCTACACCTTC CASSHGTGALGGYTF
TRBJ1-2 - - TRBV19 TGTGCCAGTAGTAGGGTCTCTAGCTATGGCTACACCTTC CASSRVSSYGYTF
TRBJ2-5 - - TRBV19 TGTGCCAGTAGTATTGGCTTCACGGAGACCCAGTACTTC CASSIGFTETQYF
TRBJ1-6 - - TRBV27 TGTGCCAGCAGTTTATCGCTCCAGGGAATTTCACCCCTCCACTTT CASSLSLQGISPLHF
TRBJ2-3 once - TRBV28 TGTGCCAGCAGTTTATCGGTGGTTCGGAGCACAGATACGCAGTATTTT CASSLSVVRSTDTQYF
TRBJ1-3 - TRBD1 TRBV9 TGTGCCAGCAGCTCTACGGGACAGGGTGGATACACCATATATTTT CASSSTGQGGYTIYF
TRBJ1-5 - TRBD1 TRBV28 TGTGCCAGCAGTTTATACGACAGGGGGAGGCAGCCCCAGCATTTT CASSLYDRGRQPQHF
TRBJ1-1 many TRBD1 TRBV2 TGTGCCAGCAGTGGGGGACAGCGCACTGAAGCTTTCTTT CASSGGQRTEAFF
TRBJ2-7 - TRBD2 TRBV4-3 TGCGCCAGCAGCCAAGACGGGACTAGCTCCTACGAGCAGTACTTC CASSQDGTSSYEQYF
TRBJ2-2 few TRBD1 TRBV19 TGTGCCAGTAGTAACAGGGGAAACACCGGGGAGCTGTTTTTT CASSNRGNTGELFF
TRBJ2-2 - - TRBV30 TGTGCCTGGAGTGTCAGAGTTGGAGGGAACACCGGGGAGCTGTTTTTT CAWSVRVGGNTGELFF